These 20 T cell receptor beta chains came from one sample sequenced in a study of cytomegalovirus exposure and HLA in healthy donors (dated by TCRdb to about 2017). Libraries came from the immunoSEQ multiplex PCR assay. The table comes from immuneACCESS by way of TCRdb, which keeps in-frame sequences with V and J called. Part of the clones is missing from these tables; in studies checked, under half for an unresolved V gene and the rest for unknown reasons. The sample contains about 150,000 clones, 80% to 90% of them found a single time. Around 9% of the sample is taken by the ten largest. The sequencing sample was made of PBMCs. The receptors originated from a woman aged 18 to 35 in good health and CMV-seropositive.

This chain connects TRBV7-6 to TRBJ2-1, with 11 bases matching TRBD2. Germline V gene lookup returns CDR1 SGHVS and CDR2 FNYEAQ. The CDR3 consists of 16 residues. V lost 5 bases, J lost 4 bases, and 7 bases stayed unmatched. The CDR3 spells CASSPVSGGAYNEQFF. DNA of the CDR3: TGTGCCAGCAGCCCCGTTAGCGGGGGGGCTTACAATGAGCAGTTCTTC.

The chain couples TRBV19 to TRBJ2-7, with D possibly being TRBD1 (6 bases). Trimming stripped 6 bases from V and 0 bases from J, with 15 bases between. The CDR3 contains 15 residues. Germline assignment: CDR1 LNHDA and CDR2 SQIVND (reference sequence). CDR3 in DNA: TGTGCCAGTAGCCTCCTCAGGGGCTCCTCCTACGAGCAGTACTTC. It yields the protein CASSLLRGSSYEQYF. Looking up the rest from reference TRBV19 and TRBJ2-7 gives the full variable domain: DGGITQSPKYLFRKEGQNVTLSCEQNLNHDAMYWYRQDPGQGLRLIYYSQIVNDFQKGDIAEGYSVSREKKESFPLTVTSAQKNPTAFYLCASSLLRGSSYEQYFGPGTRLTVT.

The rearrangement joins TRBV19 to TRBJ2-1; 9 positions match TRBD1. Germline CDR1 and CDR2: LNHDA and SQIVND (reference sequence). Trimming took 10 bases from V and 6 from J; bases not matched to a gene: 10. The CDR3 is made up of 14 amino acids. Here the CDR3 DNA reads TGTGCCATTTCCCGGGACAGGGTAAGCAATGAGCAGTTCTTC. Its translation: CAISRDRVSNEQFF.

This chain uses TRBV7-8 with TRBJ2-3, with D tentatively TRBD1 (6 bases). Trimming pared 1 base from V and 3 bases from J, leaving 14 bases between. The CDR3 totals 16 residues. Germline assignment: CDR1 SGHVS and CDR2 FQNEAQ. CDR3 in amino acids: CASSLGSGAETDTQYF. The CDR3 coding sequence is TGTGCCAGCAGCTTAGGTTCAGGGGCTGAAACAGATACGCAGTATTTT. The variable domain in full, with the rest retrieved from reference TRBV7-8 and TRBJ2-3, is GAGVSQSPRYKVAKRGQDVALRCDPISGHVSLFWYQQALGQGPEFLTYFQNEAQLDKSGLPSDRFFAERPEGSVSTLKIQRTQQEDSAVYLCASSLGSGAETDTQYFGPGTRLTVL.

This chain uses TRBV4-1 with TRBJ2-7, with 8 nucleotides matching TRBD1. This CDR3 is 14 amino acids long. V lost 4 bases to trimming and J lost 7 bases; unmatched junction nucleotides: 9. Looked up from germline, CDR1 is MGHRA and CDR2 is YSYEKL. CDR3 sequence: CASSRGQGIGEQYF. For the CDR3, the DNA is TGCGCCAGCAGCCGAGGACAGGGTATTGGAGAGCAGTACTTC.

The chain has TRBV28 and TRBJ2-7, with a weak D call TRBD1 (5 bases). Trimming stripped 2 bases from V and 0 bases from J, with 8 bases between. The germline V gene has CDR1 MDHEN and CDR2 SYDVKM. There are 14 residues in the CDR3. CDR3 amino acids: CASSLTQVSYEQYF. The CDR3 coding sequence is TGTGCCAGCAGTTTAACACAGGTCTCCTACGAGCAGTACTTC. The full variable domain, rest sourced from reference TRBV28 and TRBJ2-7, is DVKVTQSSRYLVKRTGEKVFLECVQDMDHENMFWYRQDPGLGLRLIYFSYDVKMKEKGDIPEGYSVSREKKERFSLILESASTNQTSMYLCASSLTQVSYEQYFGPGTRLTVT.

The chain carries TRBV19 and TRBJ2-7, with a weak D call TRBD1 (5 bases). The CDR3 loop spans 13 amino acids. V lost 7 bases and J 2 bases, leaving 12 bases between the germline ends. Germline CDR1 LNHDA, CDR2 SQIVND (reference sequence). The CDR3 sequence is CASTQGQTYEQYF. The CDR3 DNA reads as TGTGCCAGTACCCAAGGACAAACCTACGAGCAGTACTTC.

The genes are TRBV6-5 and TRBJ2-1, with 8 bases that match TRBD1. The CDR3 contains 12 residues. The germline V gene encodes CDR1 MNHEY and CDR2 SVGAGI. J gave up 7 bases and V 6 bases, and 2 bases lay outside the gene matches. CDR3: CASRTGANEQFF. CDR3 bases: TGTGCCAGCAGGACAGGGGCGAATGAGCAGTTCTTC.

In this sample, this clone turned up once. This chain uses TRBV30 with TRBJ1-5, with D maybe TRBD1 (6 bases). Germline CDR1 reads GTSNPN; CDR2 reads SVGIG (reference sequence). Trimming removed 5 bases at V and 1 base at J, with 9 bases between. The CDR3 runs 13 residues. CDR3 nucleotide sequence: TGTGCCTGGGACCAGGGGAGCAATCAGCCCCAGCATTTT. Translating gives CAWDQGSNQPQHF.

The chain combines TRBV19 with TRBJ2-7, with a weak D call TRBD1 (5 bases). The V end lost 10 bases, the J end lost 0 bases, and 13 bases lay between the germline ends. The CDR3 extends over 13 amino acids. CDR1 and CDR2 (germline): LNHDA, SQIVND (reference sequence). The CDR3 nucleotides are TGTGCCACCCTGGACACGAGCTCCTACGAGCAGTACTTC. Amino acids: CATLDTSSYEQYF.

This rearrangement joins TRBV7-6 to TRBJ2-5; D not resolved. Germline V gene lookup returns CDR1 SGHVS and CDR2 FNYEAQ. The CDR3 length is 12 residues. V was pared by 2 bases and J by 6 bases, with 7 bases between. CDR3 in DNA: TGTGCCAGCAGCTTAACCAGTCAGACCCAGTACTTC. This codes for CASSLTSQTQYF.

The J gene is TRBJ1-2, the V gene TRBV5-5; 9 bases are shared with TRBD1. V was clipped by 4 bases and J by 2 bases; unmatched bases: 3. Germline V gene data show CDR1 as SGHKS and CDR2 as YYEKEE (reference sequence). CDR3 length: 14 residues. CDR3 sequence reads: CASSRDRENYGYTF. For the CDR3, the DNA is TGTGCCAGCAGCAGGGACAGGGAGAACTATGGCTACACCTTC. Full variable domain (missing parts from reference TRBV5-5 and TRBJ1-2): DAGVTQSPTHLIKTRGQQVTLRCSPISGHKSVSWYQQVLGQGPQFIFQYYEKEERGRGNFPDRFSARQFPNYSSELNVNALLLGDSALYLCASSRDRENYGYTFGSGTRLTVV.

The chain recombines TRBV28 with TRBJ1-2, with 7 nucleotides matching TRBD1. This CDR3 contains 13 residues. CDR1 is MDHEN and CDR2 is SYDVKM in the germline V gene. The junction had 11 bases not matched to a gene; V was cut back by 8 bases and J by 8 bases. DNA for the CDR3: TGTGCCAGCTTTGACAGGGCACAGAGCGGCTACACCTTC. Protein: CASFDRAQSGYTF.

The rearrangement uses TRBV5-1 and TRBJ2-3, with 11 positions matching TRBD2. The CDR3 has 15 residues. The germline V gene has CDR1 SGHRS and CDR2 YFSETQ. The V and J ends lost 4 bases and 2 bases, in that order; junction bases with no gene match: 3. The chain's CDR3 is CASSETSGATDTQYF. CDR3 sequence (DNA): TGCGCCAGCAGCGAGACTAGCGGGGCCACAGATACGCAGTATTTT.

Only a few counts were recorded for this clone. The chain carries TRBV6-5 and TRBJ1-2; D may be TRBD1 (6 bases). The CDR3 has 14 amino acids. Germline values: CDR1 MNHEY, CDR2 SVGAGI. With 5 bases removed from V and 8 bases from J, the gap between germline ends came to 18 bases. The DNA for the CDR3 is TGTGCCAGCAGTGATCCGCCCGGCAGGGGCGGCTACACCTTC. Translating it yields CASSDPPGRGGYTF.

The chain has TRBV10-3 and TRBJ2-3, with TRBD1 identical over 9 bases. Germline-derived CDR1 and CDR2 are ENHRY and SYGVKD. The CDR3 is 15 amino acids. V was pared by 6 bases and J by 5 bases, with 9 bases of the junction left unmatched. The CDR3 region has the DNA TGTGCCATCAGGGGATACAGGGGGCAGGGAGATACGCAGTATTTT. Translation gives CAIRGYRGQGDTQYF.

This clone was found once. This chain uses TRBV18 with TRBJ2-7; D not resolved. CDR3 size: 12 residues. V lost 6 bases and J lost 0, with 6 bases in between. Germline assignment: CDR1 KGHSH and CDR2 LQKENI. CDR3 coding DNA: TGTGCCAGCTCCCTTTCCTCCTACGAGCAGTACTTC. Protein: CASSLSSYEQYF. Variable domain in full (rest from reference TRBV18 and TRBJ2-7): NAGVMQNPRHLVRRRGQEARLRCSPMKGHSHVYWYRQLPEEGLKFMVYLQKENIIDESGMPKERFSAEFPKEGPSILRIQQVVRGDSAAYFCASSLSSYEQYFGPGTRLTVT.

The CDR3 here is CASSLKAGALQETQYF. CDR3 coding DNA: TGTGCCAGCAGTTTAAAGGCGGGGGCCCTACAAGAGACCCAGTACTTC. The chain employs TRBV28 and TRBJ2-5, with D perhaps TRBD2 (7 bases). Germline CDR1 reads MDHEN; CDR2 reads SYDVKM. The CDR3 covers 16 residues. V gave up 2 bases and J gave up 2 bases, with 15 bases separating them.

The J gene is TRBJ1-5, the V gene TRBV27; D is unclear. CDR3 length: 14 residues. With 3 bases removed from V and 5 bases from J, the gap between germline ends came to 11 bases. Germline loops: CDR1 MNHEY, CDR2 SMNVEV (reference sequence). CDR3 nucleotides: TGTGCCAGCAGTTTTTCGGGATCGGATCAGCCCCAGCATTTT. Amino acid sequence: CASSFSGSDQPQHF.

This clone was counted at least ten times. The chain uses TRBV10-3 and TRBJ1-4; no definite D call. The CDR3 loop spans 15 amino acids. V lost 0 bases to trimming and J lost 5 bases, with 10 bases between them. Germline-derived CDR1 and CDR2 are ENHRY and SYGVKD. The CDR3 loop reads CAISESTGANEKLFF. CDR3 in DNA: TGTGCCATCAGTGAGTCGACGGGTGCCAATGAAAAACTGTTTTTT.